Shown below are 25 T cell receptor beta chains from a single sample sequenced in a study of cytomegalovirus exposure and HLA in healthy donors (TCRdb year 2017). The library was prepared using the immunoSEQ multiplex PCR assay. A mixture of 60 forward primers for TCR Vbeta segments and 13 reverse primers for TCR Jbeta segments was used in the multiplex PCR. The clones in this table, taken by TCRdb from immuneACCESS, are in-frame only. Not every clone is retained; where verified, under half of the shortfall comes from an unresolved V gene, and the cause of the rest is unknown. For this sample there are over 150,000 clones; 75% to 90% appear just once. 5.5% to 7.5% of the sample belongs to the ten largest clones. The material sequenced was PBMCs. These receptors originate from a man aged 25-40 years in good health and CMV-seropositive.

The chain carries TRBV15 and TRBJ2-1; 7 bases map to TRBD1. Germline CDR1 LNHNV, CDR2 YYDKDF (reference sequence). CDR3 size: 17 residues. V was clipped by 0 bases and J by 1 base; unmatched bases: 6. The CDR3 DNA reads TGTGCCACCAGCAGAGATCCCACAGGGGTTTCCTACAATGAGCAGTTCTTC. Translation gives CATSRDPTGVSYNEQFF.

The genes are TRBV14 and TRBJ2-7; TRBD2 agrees at 8 bases. J gave up 0 bases and V 4 bases, and 5 bases lay outside the gene matches. The germline V gene has CDR1 SGHDN and CDR2 FVKESK. The CDR3 sequence is 15 residues long. The CDR3 protein is CASSPRLASSYEQYF. In DNA form, the CDR3 reads TGTGCCAGCAGCCCCAGACTAGCGTCCTCCTACGAGCAGTACTTC.

This chain connects TRBV5-1 to TRBJ2-7, with a weak D call TRBD1 (6 bases). The J call may be faulty, since TRBJ2-5 better matches the DNA end. Germline V lookup: CDR1 SGHRS, CDR2 YFSETQ. CDR3 length: 14 residues. CDR3 in DNA: TGCGCCAGCAGTTGGAAGGGCAGGGGAGAGACCCAGTACTTC. Protein: CASSWKGRGETQYF.

The CDR3 region has the DNA TGTGCCAGCAGTTACTCAGGGACTGCAGATACGCAGTATTTT. Encoded protein: CASSYSGTADTQYF. The chain is built from TRBV6-5 and TRBJ2-3; perhaps TRBD2 as D (6 bases). The CDR3 runs 14 residues. The V end lost 0 bases, the J end lost 4 bases, and 8 bases lay between the germline ends. Looked up from germline, CDR1 is MNHEY and CDR2 is SVGAGI.

This chain uses TRBV25-1 with TRBJ1-1; possibly TRBD1 for D (5 bases). The V and J ends lost 5 bases and 1 base respectively, with 14 bases between them. Germline CDR1 reads MGHDK; CDR2 reads SYGVNS. CDR3 size: 15 residues. The CDR3 reads CASSPRGGGNTEAFF. Here the CDR3 DNA reads TGTGCCAGCAGTCCTCGTGGGGGAGGGAACACTGAAGCTTTCTTT. The full variable domain, with the rest looked up from reference TRBV25-1 and TRBJ1-1, is EADIYQTPRYLVIGTGKKITLECSQTMGHDKMYWYQQDPGMELHLIHYSYGVNSTEKGDLSSESTVSRIRTEHFPLTLESARPSHTSQYLCASSPRGGGNTEAFFGQGTRLTVV.

This clone appeared a single time. The chain combines TRBV23-1 with TRBJ2-1; 8 bases are a match to TRBD2. TRBV23-1 is marked as an open reading frame, function uncertain. There are 16 residues in the CDR3. V lost 3 bases to trimming and J lost 3 bases; unmatched junction nucleotides: 7. CDR3 region: CASSHLSGTFYNEQFF. The DNA of the CDR3 is TGCGCCAGCAGTCACCTTAGCGGGACCTTCTACAATGAGCAGTTCTTC.

The rearrangement uses TRBV13 and TRBJ1-4, with D maybe TRBD1 (5 bases). Germline CDR1 PRHDT, CDR2 FYEKMQ (reference sequence). This CDR3 is built from 15 residues. V was pared by 7 bases and J by 5 bases, with 17 bases between. CDR3 sequence: CASTMGGTTNEKLFF. The DNA of the CDR3 is TGTGCCAGCACCATGGGCGGGACGACAAATGAAAAACTGTTTTTT.

This clone was observed a few times. CDR3 sequence (DNA): TGTGCCAGCTCACCAGAGGGGGGGGCTGAAGGCTATGGCTACACCTTC. Protein sequence: CASSPEGGAEGYGYTF. The chain employs TRBV18 and TRBJ1-2; a possible D gene is TRBD1 (6 bases). CDR1 is KGHSH and CDR2 is LQKENI in the germline V gene. The CDR3 spans 16 residues. The V and J ends lost 2 bases and 4 bases respectively, with 17 bases between them.

The chain recombines TRBV19 with TRBJ1-3; 9 positions match TRBD1. This CDR3 comprises 15 residues. Trimming took 10 bases from V and 3 from J; bases not matched to a gene: 10. Germline V gives CDR1 LNHDA, CDR2 SQIVND (reference sequence). CDR3: CANTGGAPFGNTIYF. The DNA for the CDR3 is TGTGCCAACACAGGGGGCGCACCCTTTGGAAACACCATATATTTT.

This clone was recorded a few times. The chain links TRBV5-1 to TRBJ2-1; possibly TRBD2 for D (5 bases). V was cut by 3 bases and J by 0 bases, with 10 bases left in between. The CDR3 sequence is 15 residues long. Germline CDR1 and CDR2: SGHRS and YFSETQ. This chain's CDR3 is CASSSLDSSYNEQFF. The CDR3 DNA is TGCGCCAGCAGCTCACTAGATTCCTCCTACAATGAGCAGTTCTTC.

This clone occurred a few times. This chain joins TRBV25-1 and TRBJ1-2; 7 bases line up with TRBD1. Germline V gives CDR1 MGHDK, CDR2 SYGVNS. The CDR3 consists of 13 residues. V trimming: 7 bases; J trimming: 7 bases; junction bases outside the gene matches: 9. CDR3 residues: CASTPQDRSGYTF. The CDR3 nucleotides are TGTGCCAGCACCCCCCAGGACAGGTCTGGCTACACCTTC.

Only one count was recorded for this clone. The chain has TRBV6-1 and TRBJ1-5; D is undetermined. This CDR3 has 15 residues. V dropped 7 bases and J dropped 3 bases, with 16 bases sitting between them. The germline CDR1 and CDR2 sequences are MNHNS and SASEGT. The CDR3 spells CASTKGERYNQPQHF. Written as DNA, the CDR3 is TGTGCCAGCACTAAAGGAGAGAGGTACAATCAGCCCCAGCATTTT.

This chain joins TRBV27 and TRBJ1-2, with 8 bases fitting TRBD1. Germline V CDR1 and CDR2: MNHEY, SMNVEV (reference sequence). The CDR3 length is 15 residues. The V and J ends lost 6 bases and 8 bases, in that order; junction bases with no gene match: 14. The CDR3 nucleotides are TGTGCCAGCAGGCCCACTTCGACAGGGGAGGACGGCTACACCTTC. Its translation is CASRPTSTGEDGYTF.

The chain is built from TRBV28 and TRBJ1-1, with D perhaps TRBD1 (6 bases). Trimming took off 8 bases at V and 4 bases at J, with 26 bases between the two ends. This CDR3 comprises 17 residues. Germline values: CDR1 MDHEN, CDR2 SYDVKM. The CDR3 here is CASLVTRGGGGRTEAFF. CDR3 nucleotides: TGTGCCAGCCTCGTTACTCGTGGAGGGGGGGGTCGCACTGAAGCTTTCTTT.

V and J are TRBV2 and TRBJ2-2, with 9 bases lining up with TRBD2. V lost 6 bases to trimming and J lost 8 bases; unmatched junction nucleotides: 4. Germline V lookup: CDR1 SNHLY, CDR2 FYNNEI. This CDR3 has 13 amino acids. In DNA, the CDR3 is TGTGCCAGCAGCCTCCTAGCGGGAGGGGAGCTGTTTTTT. It translates to CASSLLAGGELFF.

This clone has more than one count but fewer than ten. The rearrangement uses TRBV6-5 and TRBJ1-2; TRBD1 matches at 7 bases. The V segment lost 6 bases and the J segment 4 bases; nucleotides outside the gene matches: 11. This CDR3 has 15 amino acids. Germline CDR1 and CDR2: MNHEY and SVGAGI. This chain's CDR3 is CASREGGTAPYGYTF. The CDR3 DNA is TGTGCCAGCAGAGAGGGCGGGACAGCCCCCTATGGCTACACCTTC.

V gene TRBV9 combines with J gene TRBJ2-3, with 9 bases matching TRBD1. With 3 bases clipped from V and 2 bases from J, the junction kept 4 bases outside the gene matches. The germline V gene has CDR1 SGDLS and CDR2 YYNGEE. The CDR3 runs to 15 residues. The CDR3 nucleotides read TGTGCCAGCAGCGCGGGACAGGGAGCCACAGATACGCAGTATTTT. Translating it yields CASSAGQGATDTQYF.

The rearrangement joins TRBV25-1 to TRBJ1-2; D not resolved. V lost 2 bases and J lost 4, with 8 bases in between. Germline V gives CDR1 MGHDK, CDR2 SYGVNS. The CDR3 has 13 amino acids. The CDR3 nucleotides read TGTGCCAGCAGTGAACCCACATTCTATGGCTACACCTTC. Translating it yields CASSEPTFYGYTF.

The V and J genes are TRBV10-3 and TRBJ2-3, with TRBD2 identical over 8 bases. The CDR3 extends over 16 amino acids. CDR1 and CDR2 from the germline V gene are ENHRY and SYGVKD. After removal of 3 bases from V and 3 bases from J, the junction contained 8 bases not matched to a gene. The CDR3 protein is CAISDTGGGRTDTQYF. In DNA form, the CDR3 reads TGTGCCATCAGTGATACGGGAGGGGGTAGGACAGATACGCAGTATTTT.

CDR3 sequence reads: CASRRDRATEAFF. CDR3 nucleotides: TGTGCCAGCAGGCGGGACAGGGCAACTGAAGCTTTCTTT. The gene calls are TRBV11-2 and TRBJ1-1, with 9 bases aligning to TRBD1. The germline V gene encodes CDR1 SGHAT and CDR2 FQNNGV. J lost 5 bases, V lost 6 bases, and 4 bases had no gene match. The CDR3 length is 13 residues.

The rearrangement joins TRBV5-1 to TRBJ2-5; TRBD2 matches at 15 bases. This CDR3 comprises 18 residues. V dropped 2 bases and J dropped 1; count of bases not matched to a gene: 6. CDR1 SGHRS and CDR2 YFSETQ come from the germline V gene. For the CDR3, the DNA is TGCGCCAGCAGCTTTGGGACTAGCGGGAGGAGTCCCCAAGAGACCCAGTACTTC. It specifies CASSFGTSGRSPQETQYF.

This chain joins TRBV5-1 and TRBJ1-1, with D uncertain. The CDR3 is 14 amino acids. The germline CDR1 and CDR2 sequences are SGHRS and YFSETQ. Trimming shortened V by 2 bases and J by 5 bases, and 13 bases separated the two germline ends. This chain's CDR3 is CASSFETPGTEAFF. In DNA, the CDR3 is TGCGCCAGCAGCTTCGAGACCCCGGGAACTGAAGCTTTCTTT.

This clone was seen a handful of times. V gene TRBV11-2 combines with J gene TRBJ2-7; D uncertain. The length of the CDR3 is 14 residues. The ends were cut back, 4 bases at V and 3 bases at J, with 13 bases in the middle. CDR1 is SGHAT and CDR2 is FQNNGV in the germline V gene. The CDR3 here is CASSYLDGDYEQYF. As DNA, the CDR3 is TGTGCCAGCAGCTACCTTGACGGAGACTACGAGCAGTACTTC.

V is TRBV9 and J is TRBJ2-5; maybe TRBD2 (5 bases). This CDR3 region has 16 residues. V shed 3 bases and J shed 10 bases, with 25 bases lying between them. Germline CDR1 reads SGDLS; CDR2 reads YYNGEE. CDR3 sequence reads: CASSGEERARSVDQYF. CDR3 DNA sequence: TGTGCCAGCAGCGGAGAAGAGAGGGCGAGGTCTGTTGACCAGTACTTC.

The DNA of the CDR3 is TGCGCCAGCAGCCAACCGATTAGGGGGCAGCCCCAGCATTTT. Its translation is CASSQPIRGQPQHF. The rearrangement joins TRBV4-3 to TRBJ1-5; TRBD1 is a possible D gene (6 bases). This CDR3 region has 14 residues. Deletions cut 2 bases from V and 7 bases from J, with 12 bases between. CDR1 LGHNA and CDR2 YSLEER come from the germline V gene.